The 25 T cell receptor beta chains in this list originate from one sample, sequenced in a study of blood T cell repertoires in COVID-19. Sequencing was performed with immunoSEQ multiplex PCR; in TCRdb, only in-frame clones are kept and a portion is missing. The sample has about 110,000 clones; about 83% are singletons. Sequenced: peripheral blood. The receptors derive from an older woman with acute or convalescent COVID-19.

Concerning this clone itself: A junction boundary mismatches the germline segment, possibly from a read error. The chain employs TRBV28 and TRBJ2-7; 8 bases align to TRBD2. This CDR3 has 17 residues. Germline values: CDR1 MDHEN, CDR2 SYDVKM. The CDR3 reads CASSSPRGTGGPRPPWF. For the CDR3, the DNA is TGTGCCAGCAGTAGCCCCAGAGGAACGGGAGGGCCGCGGCCCCCCTGGTTC.

J is TRBJ2-3 and V is TRBV5-1; 8 bases align to TRBD2. Germline V gene data show CDR1 as SGHRS and CDR2 as YFSETQ. Trimming cost V 0 bases and J 1 base; bases outside gene matches: 1. The CDR3 has 15 amino acids. The CDR3 coding sequence is TGCGCCAGCAGCTTGGGAGCGGGAGGCACAGATACGCAGTATTTT. Encoded protein: CASSLGAGGTDTQYF.

The gene calls are TRBV5-1 and TRBJ2-1; 10 bases fit TRBD2. CDR1 SGHRS and CDR2 YFSETQ come from the germline V gene. The CDR3 is 16 amino acids. The V segment lost 0 bases and the J segment 7 bases; nucleotides outside the gene matches: 7. CDR3 sequence: CASSLEGAGGPNEQFF. The CDR3 DNA is TGCGCCAGCAGCTTGGAAGGAGCGGGAGGGCCGAATGAGCAGTTCTTC.

V is TRBV28 and J is TRBJ2-4; maybe TRBD2 (5 bases). This CDR3 spans 14 amino acids. V shed 5 bases and J shed 9 bases, with 17 bases lying between them. Germline CDR1 is MDHEN and CDR2 is SYDVKM. The CDR3 here is CASSAPKMEAIQYF. The CDR3 region has the DNA TGTGCCAGCAGTGCCCCCAAGATGGAGGCCATTCAGTACTTC.

The V call is TRBV5-1, the J call TRBJ2-1, with TRBD2 identical over 7 bases. With 2 bases clipped from V and 4 bases from J, the junction kept 3 bases outside the gene matches. The CDR3 runs 14 residues. Germline CDR1 is SGHRS and CDR2 is YFSETQ. CDR3 sequence (DNA): TGCGCCAGCAGCTTAGGGACTACGTACAATGAGCAGTTCTTC. Its protein product is CASSLGTTYNEQFF.

The V gene is TRBV11-2, the J gene TRBJ1-1; a possible D gene is TRBD1 (5 bases). Trimming cost V 4 bases and J 5 bases, with 17 bases left between them. Germline-derived CDR1 and CDR2 are SGHAT and FQNNGV. This CDR3 spans 15 amino acids. CDR3 bases: TGTGCCAGCAGCTCACGGGCGGGGGTCGGAACTGAAGCTTTCTTT. It translates to CASSSRAGVGTEAFF.

The chain is built from TRBV12-5 and TRBJ2-1, with D possibly matching TRBD1 (5 bases). Germline V CDR1 and CDR2: LGHNT, FRNRAP. The CDR3 sequence is 13 residues long. V was trimmed by 1 base and J by 10 bases, leaving 11 bases between them. The CDR3 is CASGLGQLPEQFF. As DNA, the CDR3 is TGTGCTAGTGGTTTGGGACAGTTACCAGAGCAGTTCTTC.

V usage is TRBV7-8 and J usage is TRBJ1-6; a weak D match, TRBD1 (6 bases). This CDR3 is 15 amino acids long. Germline CDR1 is SGHVS and CDR2 is FQNEAQ. V was pared by 0 bases and J by 6 bases, with 9 bases between. In DNA, the CDR3 is TGTGCCAGCAGCTTAGCCAGGGGCGGTAATTCACCCCTCCACTTT. This encodes CASSLARGGNSPLHF.

V is TRBV10-1 and J is TRBJ2-1, with 11 bases identical to TRBD2. V lost 6 bases to trimming and J lost 9 bases; unmatched junction nucleotides: 1. Germline lookup yields CDR1 WNHNN and CDR2 SYGVQD (reference sequence). CDR3 length: 12 amino acids. In nucleotides, the CDR3 is TGCGCCAGCAGAGGACTAGCGGGTGAGCAGTTCTTC. Protein product: CASRGLAGEQFF.

The gene calls are TRBV10-3 and TRBJ1-2; D is possibly TRBD1 (5 bases). Germline CDR1 ENHRY, CDR2 SYGVKD. The CDR3 runs to 13 residues. The germline V and J ends were trimmed by 6 bases and 1 base, with 9 bases remaining between them. The CDR3 region is CAIRTDNNYGYTF. DNA of the CDR3: TGTGCCATCAGGACGGACAATAACTATGGCTACACCTTC.

This clone was picked up a small number of times. Other DNA sequences in this specimen translate into the identical CDR3. V gene TRBV7-3 combines with J gene TRBJ2-2; 8 bases align to TRBD1. The J segment lost 8 bases and the V segment lost 0 bases, leaving 5 bases of the junction unmatched. Germline CDR1 and CDR2: SGHTA and FQGTGA. This CDR3 has 15 amino acids. This CDR3 reads CASSLTGQGTGELFF. DNA of the CDR3: TGTGCCAGCAGCTTAACAGGACAGGGTACTGGGGAGCTGTTTTTT.

The chain couples TRBV7-3 to TRBJ2-5; tentatively, D is TRBD2 (6 bases). Trimming stripped 3 bases from V and 3 bases from J, with 14 bases between. CDR1 and CDR2 (germline): SGHTA, FQGTGA. The CDR3 has 15 residues. Written as DNA, the CDR3 is TGTGCCAGCAGCTTCCTAGGCGGGGCAGAAGAGACCCAGTACTTC. It encodes CASSFLGGAEETQYF.

The DNA of the CDR3 is TGTGCCAGCAGAGAGGACAGGGGGACTGAAGCTTTCTTT. It translates to CASREDRGTEAFF. This chain links TRBV2 with TRBJ1-1; TRBD1 matches at 10 bases. This CDR3 is built from 13 residues. Germline V gene lookup returns CDR1 SNHLY and CDR2 FYNNEI. The ends lost 6 bases at V and 5 bases at J; junction bases unmatched: 3.

To note about this clone: The junction does not match germline at one end; this may be a read error. The chain carries TRBV4-1 and TRBJ1-1, with D possibly TRBD1 on 5 matching bases. Looked up from germline, CDR1 is MGHRA and CDR2 is YSYEKL. The CDR3 contains 14 residues. The CDR3 is CASSQDRRGRDRPF. CDR3 DNA: TGCGCCAGCAGCCAAGATCGCCGGGGGAGGGATCGACCGTTT.

The V call is TRBV7-2, the J call TRBJ2-2; the match to TRBD1 covers 11 bases. V dropped 4 bases and J dropped 9; count of bases not matched to a gene: 10. CDR3 size: 16 residues. CDR1 is SGHTA, CDR2 FQGNSA, per germline. The CDR3 nucleotides read TGTGCCAGCAGCTCGTGGGTTGGGACAGGGGGTAGGGAGCTGTTTTTT. Protein: CASSSWVGTGGRELFF.

This clone was found once. This rearrangement joins TRBV6-5 to TRBJ1-5; D remains ambiguous. In germline, CDR1 is MNHEY, CDR2 SVGAGI. Trimming cost V 6 bases and J 0 bases, with 12 bases left between them. The CDR3 has 15 residues. The CDR3 region has the DNA TGTGCCAGCAGCCGACAAAGTAATAGCAATCAGCCCCAGCATTTT. Protein sequence: CASSRQSNSNQPQHF.

Written as DNA, the CDR3 is TGTGCCAGCAGTCCCATCGGGTCTCTCACAGATACGCAGTATTTT. Translation: CASSPIGSLTDTQYF. V and J are TRBV28 and TRBJ2-3; D gene ambiguous. Looked up from germline, CDR1 is MDHEN and CDR2 is SYDVKM. The CDR3 contains 15 residues. V was pared by 5 bases and J by 2 bases, with 14 bases between.

This chain links TRBV6-5 with TRBJ1-2; perhaps TRBD1 as D (6 bases). CDR1 MNHEY and CDR2 SVGAGI come from the germline V gene. V lost 7 bases and J lost 7, with 19 bases in between. The CDR3 contains 14 residues. As DNA, the CDR3 is TGTGCCAGCACCGCGTCTTTGGGGGCGCTTGGCTACACCTTC. Protein product: CASTASLGALGYTF.

The CDR3 reads CASSQGLAGGDTQYF. The DNA for the CDR3 is TGTGCCAGCAGTCAGGGACTAGCGGGGGGAGATACGCAGTATTTT. The chain is built from TRBV27 and TRBJ2-3, with TRBD2 matching over 15 bases. Germline assignment: CDR1 MNHEY and CDR2 SMNVEV (reference sequence). CDR3 size: 15 residues. Germline trimming cut 5 bases from V and 5 bases from J; bases unmatched to any gene: 2.

The rearrangement uses TRBV7-2 and TRBJ1-5, with D hard to call. The CDR3 is made up of 15 amino acids. CDR1 and CDR2 from the germline V gene are SGHTA and FQGNSA. V dropped 2 bases and J dropped 4 bases, with 12 bases sitting between them. CDR3 DNA sequence: TGTGCCAGCAGCTTATCTCTAAGTAAGAATCAGCCCCAGCATTTT. This gives the protein CASSLSLSKNQPQHF.

The chain carries TRBV5-4 and TRBJ1-1; 7 bases agree with TRBD1. In germline, CDR1 is SGHNT, CDR2 YYREEE (reference sequence). CDR3 size: 13 residues. The J segment lost 6 bases and the V segment lost 1 base, leaving 3 bases of the junction unmatched. CDR3 in amino acids: CASSLQGESEAFF. DNA of the CDR3: TGTGCCAGCAGCTTGCAGGGGGAATCTGAAGCTTTCTTT.

The chain has TRBV15 and TRBJ1-5; D call uncertain. The CDR3 spans 13 residues. CDR1 is LNHNV and CDR2 is YYDKDF in the germline V gene (reference sequence). The ends were cut back, 5 bases at V and 5 bases at J, with 10 bases in the middle. The CDR3 protein is CATSARTHQPQHF. In DNA form, the CDR3 reads TGTGCCACCAGCGCCCGAACACATCAGCCCCAGCATTTT. Full variable domain (missing parts from reference TRBV15 and TRBJ1-5): DAMVIQNPRYQVTQFGKPVTLSCSQTLNHNVMYWYQQKSSQAPKLLFHYYDKDFNNEADTPDNFQSRRPNTSFCFLDIRSPGLGDTAMYLCATSARTHQPQHFGDGTRLSIL.

The chain uses TRBV5-4 and TRBJ2-2; unclear D gene. The CDR3 is made up of 13 amino acids. Germline V gene sequence: CDR1 SGHNT, CDR2 YYREEE (reference sequence). V was trimmed by 4 bases and J by 2 bases, leaving 6 bases between them. CDR3 DNA sequence: TGTGCCAGCAGCAGTACAAACACCGGGGAGCTGTTTTTT. This sequence encodes CASSSTNTGELFF. The complete variable domain, with remaining parts taken from reference TRBV5-4 and TRBJ2-2, reads ETGVTQSPTHLIKTRGQQVTLRCSSQSGHNTVSWYQQALGQGPQFIFQYYREEENGRGNFPPRFSGLQFPNYSSELNVNALELDDSALYLCASSSTNTGELFFGEGSRLTVL.

This rearrangement joins TRBV29-1 to TRBJ2-5; D is unclear. V lost 0 bases and J 7 bases, leaving 21 bases between the germline ends. CDR3 size: 16 residues. The germline CDR1 and CDR2 sequences are SQVTM and ANQGSEA. CDR3 protein: CSVEEITVTASGTQYF. Written as DNA, the CDR3 is TGCAGCGTTGAAGAAATAACGGTCACGGCCTCGGGGACCCAGTACTTC.

The chain links TRBV7-9 to TRBJ2-7; 11 bases match TRBD2. This CDR3 is 16 amino acids long. Germline V lookup: CDR1 SEHNR, CDR2 FQNEAQ (reference sequence). The V gene end was trimmed by 5 bases and the J gene end by 3 bases; junction bases not matched to a gene: 9. CDR3 region: CASSPTRLAGSYEQYF. The DNA for the CDR3 is TGTGCCAGCAGCCCTACGCGACTAGCGGGAAGCTACGAGCAGTACTTC. The variable domain in full, completed from reference TRBV7-9 and TRBJ2-7, reads DTGVSQNPRHKITKRGQNVTFRCDPISEHNRLYWYRQTLGQGPEFLTYFQNEAQLEKSRLLSDRFSAERPKGSFSTLEIQRTEQGDSAMYLCASSPTRLAGSYEQYFGPGTRLTVT.